These 16 T cell receptor beta chains were sequenced from one sample in a study of T-cell reconstitution after alpha-beta-depleted transplantation in children. Construction of the TCRbeta library involved unique molecular identifiers. Via MiXCR, TCRdb re-called the PCR reads, giving one row per CDR3 protein. The sample consists of 670,000 or so distinct CDR3 sequences, 10% to 15% of them appearing once. Sequenced here: PBMCs, sampled before TCRalphabeta/CD19-depleted stem cell transplant. These receptors originate from a girl aged 2 to 10 with congenital amegakaryocytic thrombocytopenia, due to receive a stem cell transplant.

This chain joins TRBV5-1 and TRBJ2-1, with 7 bases lining up with TRBD1. Germline CDR1 is SGHRS and CDR2 is YFSETQ. CDR3 length: 15 amino acids. Trimming at V came to 0 bases and at J to 4 bases, leaving 4 bases not matched to a gene. The CDR3 DNA is TGCGCCAGCAGCTTGGACGGGACAGAATACAATGAGCAGTTCTTC. Translation: CASSLDGTEYNEQFF.

This clonotype occurred a few times. This chain uses TRBV6-1 with TRBJ2-5; 10 nucleotides agree with TRBD2. The V gene end was trimmed by 2 bases and the J gene end by 5 bases; junction bases not matched to a gene: 11. The CDR3 spans 17 residues. Germline V gene lookup returns CDR1 MNHNS and CDR2 SASEGT. The CDR3 coding sequence is TGTGCCAGCAGTGAACCTGGGGAGCTAGCGGGAGTGGAGACCCAGTACTTC. This sequence encodes CASSEPGELAGVETQYF.

The V call is TRBV20-1, the J call TRBJ2-3, with D hard to call. The V gene lost 1 base and the J gene lost 1 base, with 12 bases spanning the gap. The CDR3 spans 15 residues. Per the germline V gene, CDR1 is DFQATT and CDR2 is SNEGSKA (reference sequence). CDR3 amino acids: CSARGFALGTDTQYF. Here the CDR3 DNA reads TGCAGTGCTAGAGGTTTTGCTCTCGGCACAGATACGCAGTATTTT.

There are many counts of this clonotype. The genes are TRBV20-1 and TRBJ2-5, with TRBD2 matching over 10 bases. The CDR3 is 15 amino acids. V trimming: 3 bases; J trimming: 5 bases; junction bases outside the gene matches: 9. Germline loops: CDR1 DFQATT, CDR2 SNEGSKA (reference sequence). This chain's CDR3 is CSASPTIAGGETQYF. CDR3 coding DNA: TGCAGTGCTAGTCCTACTATAGCGGGAGGCGAGACCCAGTACTTC.

This clonotype was picked up many times. V is TRBV6-2 or TRBV6-3 and J is TRBJ1-5, with 7 bases aligning to TRBD1. Trimming at V came to 2 bases and at J to 6 bases, leaving 1 base not matched to a gene. There are 13 residues in the CDR3. In germline, CDR1 is MNHEY, CDR2 SVGEGT. The CDR3 reads CASSYRGLQPQHF. DNA for the CDR3: TGTGCCAGCAGTTACAGGGGGCTTCAGCCCCAGCATTTT.

J is TRBJ2-3 and V is TRBV10-3; perhaps D is TRBD1 or TRBD2 (5 bases each). The CDR3 extends over 18 amino acids. From germline, CDR1 is ENHRY and CDR2 SYGVKD. V was pared by 2 bases and J by 5 bases, with 23 bases between. This CDR3 is CAISEPVRGGNRGDTQYF. The CDR3 region has the DNA TGTGCCATCAGTGAGCCCGTAAGGGGCGGCAACCGGGGAGATACGCAGTATTTT.

The table lists this clonotype with a few counts. This chain links TRBV11-2 with TRBJ2-2, with 10 nucleotides matching TRBD2. The CDR3 has 18 residues. V lost 1 base to trimming and J lost 4 bases; unmatched junction nucleotides: 9. In germline, CDR1 is SGHAT, CDR2 FQNNGV. DNA of the CDR3: TGTGCCAGCAGCTTAGGTCGGCTAGCGGGGGCTGGCACCGGGGAGCTGTTTTTT. Translated: CASSLGRLAGAGTGELFF.

Many counts were recorded for this clonotype. The chain joins TRBV12-3 or TRBV12-4 to TRBJ2-2; D assignment may be TRBD1 or TRBD2 (5 bases each). With 4 bases removed from V and 8 bases from J, the gap between germline ends came to 17 bases. The CDR3 length is 15 residues. CDR3 region: CASSSRGPTYGELFF. As DNA, the CDR3 is TGTGCCAGCAGTTCCCGGGGACCGACTTATGGGGAGCTGTTTTTT.

At least ten counts were recorded for this clonotype. V usage is TRBV20-1 and J usage is TRBJ2-7; D perhaps matches TRBD2 (6 bases). This CDR3 region has 15 residues. The V end lost 2 bases, the J end lost 4 bases, and 18 bases lay between the germline ends. Germline CDR1 DFQATT, CDR2 SNEGSKA (reference sequence). CDR3 DNA: TGCAGTGCTAGATTGGGTCCCGGGGGTCCTTACGAGCAGTACTTC. It translates to CSARLGPGGPYEQYF.

This clonotype came up many times. This chain joins TRBV6-5 and TRBJ2-3; D is ambiguous. Germline V CDR1 and CDR2: MNHEY, SVGAGI. The length of the CDR3 is 17 residues. Trimming removed 0 bases from V and 2 bases from J, with 15 bases in between. The CDR3 sequence: CASSYSQWVSPTDTQYF. CDR3 nucleotides: TGTGCCAGCAGTTACTCGCAGTGGGTTTCTCCCACAGATACGCAGTATTTT.

The chain recombines TRBV7-8 with TRBJ1-5; D uncertain. CDR1 and CDR2 (germline): SGHVS, FQNEAQ. The CDR3 is made up of 16 amino acids. Trimming shortened V by 1 base and J by 3 bases, and 13 bases separated the two germline ends. CDR3 in amino acids: CASSLGGGANNQPQHF. DNA of the CDR3: TGTGCCAGCAGCTTAGGTGGAGGAGCTAACAATCAGCCCCAGCATTTT.

The chain joins TRBV7-9 to TRBJ2-3; 10 nucleotides line up with TRBD1. Germline V gene data show CDR1 as SEHNR and CDR2 as FQNEAQ (reference sequence). The junction had 5 bases not matched to a gene; V was cut back by 2 bases and J by 6 bases. The CDR3 is 15 amino acids. The DNA of the CDR3 is TGTGCCAGCAGCTTACGACAGGGGGCGCCGGATACGCAGTATTTT. This translates into CASSLRQGAPDTQYF.

This clonotype was counted at least ten times. CDR3 nucleotide sequence: TGCAGTGCTAGAGGCCCCAAGCGGGGCACAGATACGCAGTATTTT. It codes for CSARGPKRGTDTQYF. This chain connects TRBV20-1 to TRBJ2-3; maybe TRBD2 (6 bases). The CDR3 length is 15 residues. Trimming stripped 1 base from V and 1 base from J, with 12 bases between. The germline V gene has CDR1 DFQATT and CDR2 SNEGSKA (reference sequence).

The gene calls are TRBV3-1 and TRBJ2-5; 14 bases fit TRBD2. Germline V CDR1 and CDR2: LGHDT, YNNKEL (reference sequence). V lost 4 bases and J lost 4; bases outside the gene matches: 5. This CDR3 comprises 16 residues. In DNA form, the CDR3 reads TGTGCCAGCAGCCCGGGACTAGCGGGAGAGGTAGAGACCCAGTACTTC. This encodes CASSPGLAGEVETQYF.

The sample holds a few counts of this clonotype. The V gene is TRBV29-1, the J gene TRBJ2-1; 8 bases fit TRBD2. Germline trimming cut 3 bases from V and 7 bases from J; bases unmatched to any gene: 5. The CDR3 is 13 residues long. Germline loops: CDR1 SQVTM, CDR2 ANQGSEA. The CDR3 DNA reads TGCAGCGTTGACGCGTTAGCGGGGAATGAGCAGTTCTTC. This sequence encodes CSVDALAGNEQFF.

In its sample, this clonotype was seen a few times. The V call is TRBV20-1, the J call TRBJ1-3, with 9 bases that match TRBD1. Per the germline V gene, CDR1 is DFQATT and CDR2 is SNEGSKA (reference sequence). V lost 0 bases to trimming and J lost 8 bases; unmatched junction nucleotides: 8. The CDR3 has 15 residues. For the CDR3, the DNA is TGCAGTGCTAGAGATGCCGGGACAGGGCGTCACACCATATATTTT. Its protein is CSARDAGTGRHTIYF.